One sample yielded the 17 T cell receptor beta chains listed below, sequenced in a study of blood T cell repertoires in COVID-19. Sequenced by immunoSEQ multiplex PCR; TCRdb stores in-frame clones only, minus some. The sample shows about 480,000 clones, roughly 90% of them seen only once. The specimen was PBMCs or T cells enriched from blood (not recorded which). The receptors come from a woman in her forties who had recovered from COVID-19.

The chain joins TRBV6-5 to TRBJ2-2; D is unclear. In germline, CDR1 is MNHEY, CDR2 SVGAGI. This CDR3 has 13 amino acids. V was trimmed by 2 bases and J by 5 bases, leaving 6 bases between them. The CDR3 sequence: CASSYAGTGELFF. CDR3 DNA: TGTGCCAGCAGTTACGCAGGAACCGGGGAGCTGTTTTTT.

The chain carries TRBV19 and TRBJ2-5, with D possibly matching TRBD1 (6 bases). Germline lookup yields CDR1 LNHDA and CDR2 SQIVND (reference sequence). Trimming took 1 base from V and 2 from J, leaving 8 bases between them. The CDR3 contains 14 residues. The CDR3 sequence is CASSIVQGQETQYF. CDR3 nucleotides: TGTGCCAGTAGTATAGTCCAGGGGCAAGAGACCCAGTACTTC.

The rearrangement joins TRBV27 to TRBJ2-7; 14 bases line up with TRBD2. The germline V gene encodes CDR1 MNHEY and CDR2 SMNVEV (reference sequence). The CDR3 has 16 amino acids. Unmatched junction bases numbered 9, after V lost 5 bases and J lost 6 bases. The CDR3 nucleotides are TGTGCCAGCAGTCCGACCTCTGGACTAGCGGGAGGCGAGCAGTACTTC. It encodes CASSPTSGLAGGEQYF.

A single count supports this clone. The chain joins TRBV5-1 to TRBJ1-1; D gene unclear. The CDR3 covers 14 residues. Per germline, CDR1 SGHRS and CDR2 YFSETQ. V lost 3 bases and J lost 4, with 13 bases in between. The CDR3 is CASSSNPKITEAFF. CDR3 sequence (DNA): TGCGCCAGCAGCTCCAATCCAAAAATCACTGAAGCTTTCTTT.

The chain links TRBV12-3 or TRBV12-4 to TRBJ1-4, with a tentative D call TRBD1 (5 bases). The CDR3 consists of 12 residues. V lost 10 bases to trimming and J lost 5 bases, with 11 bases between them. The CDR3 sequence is CATREGNEKLFF. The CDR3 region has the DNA TGTGCCACCCGGGAGGGGAATGAAAAACTGTTTTTT.

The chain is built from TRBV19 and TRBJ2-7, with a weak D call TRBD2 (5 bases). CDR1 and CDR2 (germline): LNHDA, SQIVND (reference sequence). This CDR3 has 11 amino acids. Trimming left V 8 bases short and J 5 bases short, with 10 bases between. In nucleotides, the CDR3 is TGTGCCAGTCGCTGGGGAGACGAGCAGTACTTC. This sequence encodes CASRWGDEQYF.

The CDR3: CAISSLGGGDNEQFF. CDR3 DNA: TGTGCCATCAGTTCACTAGGAGGAGGGGATAATGAGCAGTTCTTC. The chain recombines TRBV10-3 with TRBJ2-1; maybe TRBD2 (6 bases). Germline CDR1 is ENHRY and CDR2 is SYGVKD. Trimming pared 5 bases from V and 7 bases from J, leaving 18 bases between. CDR3 length: 15 residues.

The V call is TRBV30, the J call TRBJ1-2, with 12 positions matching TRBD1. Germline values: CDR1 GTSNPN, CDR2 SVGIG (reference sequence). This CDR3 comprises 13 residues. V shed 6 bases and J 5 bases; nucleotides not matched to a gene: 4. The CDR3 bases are TGTGCCTGCCCGGGACAGGGGGCTTATGGCTACACCTTC. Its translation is CACPGQGAYGYTF.

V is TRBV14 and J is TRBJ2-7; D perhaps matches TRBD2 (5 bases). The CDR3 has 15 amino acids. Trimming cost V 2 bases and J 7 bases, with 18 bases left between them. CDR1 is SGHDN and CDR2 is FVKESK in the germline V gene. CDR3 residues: CASSQPRAGPIEQYF. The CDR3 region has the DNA TGTGCCAGCAGCCAACCGCGGGCCGGTCCCATAGAGCAGTACTTC. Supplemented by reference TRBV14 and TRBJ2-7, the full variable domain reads EAGVTQFPSHSVIEKGQTVTLRCDPISGHDNLYWYRRVMGKEIKFLLHFVKESKQDESGMPNNRFLAERTGGTYSTLKVQPAELEDSGVYFCASSQPRAGPIEQYFGPGTRLTVT.

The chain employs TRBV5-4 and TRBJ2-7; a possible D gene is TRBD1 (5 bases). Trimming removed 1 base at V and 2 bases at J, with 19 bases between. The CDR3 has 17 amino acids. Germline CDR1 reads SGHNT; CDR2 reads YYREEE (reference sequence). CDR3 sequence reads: CASSLSFVAGNPYEQYF. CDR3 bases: TGTGCCAGCAGCTTGTCGTTTGTTGCAGGGAACCCCTACGAGCAGTACTTC.

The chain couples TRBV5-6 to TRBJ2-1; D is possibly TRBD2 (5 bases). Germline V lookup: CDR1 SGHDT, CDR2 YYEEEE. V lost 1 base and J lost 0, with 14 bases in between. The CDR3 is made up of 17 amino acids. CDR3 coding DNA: TGTGCCAGCAGCTTGATGAGGGCTGAGGGCTCCTACAATGAGCAGTTCTTC. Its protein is CASSLMRAEGSYNEQFF.

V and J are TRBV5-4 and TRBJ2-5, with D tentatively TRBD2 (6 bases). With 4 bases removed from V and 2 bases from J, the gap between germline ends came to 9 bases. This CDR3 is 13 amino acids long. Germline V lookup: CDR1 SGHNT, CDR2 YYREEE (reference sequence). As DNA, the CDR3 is TGTGCCAGCAGCCTAGCGACACAAGAGACCCAGTACTTC. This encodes CASSLATQETQYF.

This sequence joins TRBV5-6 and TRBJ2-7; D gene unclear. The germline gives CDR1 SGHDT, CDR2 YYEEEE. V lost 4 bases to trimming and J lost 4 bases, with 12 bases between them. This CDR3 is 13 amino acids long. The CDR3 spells CASSRSSEYEQYF. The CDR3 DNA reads TGTGCCAGCAGCCGTAGCAGCGAGTACGAGCAGTACTTC.

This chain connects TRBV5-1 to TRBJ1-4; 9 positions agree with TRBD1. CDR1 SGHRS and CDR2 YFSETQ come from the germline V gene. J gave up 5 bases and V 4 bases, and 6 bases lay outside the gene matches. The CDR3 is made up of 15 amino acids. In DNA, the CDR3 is TGCGCCAGCAGCCTGACGGGACAGGGCAATGAAAAACTGTTTTTT. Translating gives CASSLTGQGNEKLFF.

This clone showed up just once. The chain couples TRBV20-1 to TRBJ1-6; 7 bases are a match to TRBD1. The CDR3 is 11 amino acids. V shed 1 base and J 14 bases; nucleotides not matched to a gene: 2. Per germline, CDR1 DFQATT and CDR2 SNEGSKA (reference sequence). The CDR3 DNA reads TGCAGTGCTAGAGTTGGGACAGCCCTCCACTTT. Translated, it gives CSARVGTALHF.

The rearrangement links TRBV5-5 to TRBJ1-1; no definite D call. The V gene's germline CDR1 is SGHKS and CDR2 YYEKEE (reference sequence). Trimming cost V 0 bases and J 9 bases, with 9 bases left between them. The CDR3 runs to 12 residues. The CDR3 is CASSLVGGKAFF. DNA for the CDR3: TGTGCCAGCAGCTTGGTCGGAGGGAAAGCTTTCTTT.

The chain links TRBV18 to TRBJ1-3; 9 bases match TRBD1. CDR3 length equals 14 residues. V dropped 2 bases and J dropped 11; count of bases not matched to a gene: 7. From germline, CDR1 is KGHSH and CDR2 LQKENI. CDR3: CASSPTQGASAIYF. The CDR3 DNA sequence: TGTGCCAGCTCACCAACACAGGGGGCTAGCGCCATATATTTT.